The 25 T cell receptor beta chains below were found in one sample sequenced in a study of blood T cells in healthy people across ages. The second PCR ran about 6 to 12 cycles with a sample-barcoded 5' primer and J-beta primers. One entry per CDR3 protein results from TCRdb running MiXCR on the 5' RACE reads. In the table there are nearly 800,000 distinct CDR3 sequences, roughly 25% of which are singletons. This same sample was also part of a study on T cells of mothers and their children.

The sample taken for sequencing was blood. These receptors were taken from a boy aged 10-17 years in good health.

The table lists this clonotype with a count of one. This rearrangement joins TRBV4-2 to TRBJ2-5; perhaps TRBD2 as D (7 bases). The germline V gene encodes CDR1 LGHNA and CDR2 YNFKEQ. The CDR3 sequence is 15 residues long. Trimming removed 1 base from V and 5 bases from J, with 14 bases in between. The CDR3 DNA reads TGTGCCAGCAGCCAAGTCCGGGGGGCAGATGAGACCCAGTACTTC. Its translation is CASSQVRGADETQYF.

This sequence joins TRBV7-9 and TRBJ2-1; D gene unclear. Germline V lookup: CDR1 SEHNR, CDR2 FQNEAQ (reference sequence). Trimming took off 7 bases at V and 2 bases at J, with 6 bases between the two ends. The CDR3 has 12 amino acids. The CDR3 loop is CASNHAYNEQFF. The CDR3 bases are TGTGCCAGCAACCATGCCTACAATGAGCAGTTCTTC.

V usage is TRBV5-1 and J usage is TRBJ2-1; TRBD2 aligns across 12 bases. With 0 bases clipped from V and 5 bases from J, the junction kept 3 bases outside the gene matches. The CDR3 contains 16 residues. Per germline, CDR1 SGHRS and CDR2 YFSETQ. The CDR3 DNA follows: TGCGCCAGCAGCTTGGGGACTAGCGGGAAGAACAATGAGCAGTTCTTC. It codes for CASSLGTSGKNNEQFF.

The chain combines TRBV4-1 with TRBJ2-3, with D uncertain. The germline V gene encodes CDR1 MGHRA and CDR2 YSYEKL. This CDR3 has 14 amino acids. V lost 0 bases to trimming and J lost 6 bases, with 10 bases between them. CDR3 in amino acids: CASSQEAYTDTQYF. As DNA, the CDR3 is TGCGCCAGCAGCCAAGAGGCCTACACGGATACGCAGTATTTT.

Only a few counts were recorded for this clonotype. The chain links TRBV3-1 to TRBJ2-3, with 9 positions matching TRBD2. This CDR3 comprises 14 residues. The V gene end was trimmed by 4 bases and the J gene end by 11 bases; junction bases not matched to a gene: 10. Per the germline V gene, CDR1 is LGHDT and CDR2 is YNNKEL (reference sequence). The CDR3 bases are TGTGCCAGCAGCCCTCGGACTAGCGCCCGTGGGCAGTATTTT. Translated: CASSPRTSARGQYF.

This chain links TRBV27 with TRBJ1-4; TRBD1 is a possible D gene (5 bases). V was clipped by 5 bases and J by 3 bases, with 16 bases between them. The CDR3 has 16 residues. Germline CDR1 and CDR2: MNHEY and SMNVEV (reference sequence). The CDR3 DNA follows: TGTGCCAGCAGTCCGGATGGGACCGATCCTAATGAAAAACTGTTTTTT. Translation: CASSPDGTDPNEKLFF.

This clonotype was picked up a small number of times. V gene TRBV3-1 combines with J gene TRBJ2-7; no reliable D call. This CDR3 spans 14 amino acids. Germline V gene data show CDR1 as LGHDT and CDR2 as YNNKEL (reference sequence). V shed 1 base and J shed 1 base, with 8 bases lying between them. The CDR3 DNA reads TGTGCCAGCAGCCAAGTGTACGGGTCCTACGAGCAGTACTTC. Translated: CASSQVYGSYEQYF.

This chain connects TRBV7-3 to TRBJ1-1, with D perhaps matching TRBD1 (6 bases). V dropped 1 base and J dropped 7 bases, with 10 bases sitting between them. Germline lookup yields CDR1 SGHTA and CDR2 FQGTGA. This CDR3 region has 13 residues. Here the CDR3 DNA reads TGTGCCAGCAGCTTAAGCGAGACAGGTGAAGCTTTCTTT. Translating gives CASSLSETGEAFF.

The chain uses TRBV7-9 and TRBJ2-1, with D perhaps matching TRBD1 (6 bases). V shed 2 bases and J shed 4 bases, with 12 bases lying between them. CDR1 and CDR2 from the germline V gene are SEHNR and FQNEAQ (reference sequence). There are 15 residues in the CDR3. CDR3 bases: TGTGCCAGCAGCTTACGGCCTAGGGGGTACAATGAGCAGTTCTTC. It codes for CASSLRPRGYNEQFF.

This chain links TRBV20-1 with TRBJ1-2; unclear D gene. The V and J ends lost 0 bases and 1 base respectively, with 9 bases between them. Germline V CDR1 and CDR2: DFQATT, SNEGSKA (reference sequence). This CDR3 spans 14 amino acids. The CDR3 loop reads CSARDSLNNYGYTF. The CDR3 DNA is TGCAGTGCTAGAGACAGCCTGAATAACTATGGCTACACCTTC.

The rearrangement links TRBV7-3 to TRBJ2-1; D may be TRBD2 (6 bases). The CDR3 consists of 15 residues. Germline CDR1 is SGHTA and CDR2 is FQGTGA. Between the trimmed V and J ends, which lost 1 base and 4 bases, there was a span of 11 bases. CDR3 sequence reads: CASSLMGGLYNEQFF. The DNA of the CDR3 is TGTGCCAGCAGCTTAATGGGGGGATTATACAATGAGCAGTTCTTC.

Only a few counts were recorded for this clonotype. The chain joins TRBV5-5 to TRBJ2-5; 16 bases line up with TRBD2. Near its end, the DNA agrees better with TRBJ2-1, so the J call may be wrong. Germline assignment: CDR1 SGHKS and CDR2 YYEKEE (reference sequence). This CDR3 comprises 16 residues. The CDR3 loop reads CASSPKGLAGGDEQFF. As DNA, the CDR3 is TGTGCCAGCAGCCCGAAGGGACTAGCGGGGGGGGATGAGCAGTTCTTC.

Note on this clonotype: One junction end does not reproduce the germline sequence, and a read error may be involved. The chain combines TRBV28 with TRBJ2-3, with 11 bases fitting TRBD2. CDR3 size: 16 residues. The germline V gene has CDR1 MDHEN and CDR2 SYDVKM. CDR3 protein: CASSHFESLAGDTQYF. CDR3 DNA sequence: TGTGCCAGCAGCCATTTCGAGTCACTAGCGGGAGATACACAGTATTTT.

The chain recombines TRBV12-3 or TRBV12-4 with TRBJ1-4, with a possible D match to TRBD1 (6 bases). The V gene lost 6 bases and the J gene lost 11 bases, with 19 bases spanning the gap. The length of the CDR3 is 14 residues. In DNA form, the CDR3 reads TGTGCCAGCAGCCCGGCGGGGGGCGCTTCCAAACTGTTTTTT. Its translation is CASSPAGGASKLFF.

There are a few counts of this clonotype. The chain combines TRBV20-1 with TRBJ1-2, with D hard to call. Germline values: CDR1 DFQATT, CDR2 SNEGSKA (reference sequence). This CDR3 region has 13 residues. The V end was cut by 0 bases, the J end by 0 bases, with 5 bases between. This CDR3 is CSARDPTNYGYTF. In DNA form, the CDR3 reads TGCAGTGCTAGAGATCCCACTAACTATGGCTACACCTTC.

The chain carries TRBV29-1 and TRBJ2-7; D unclear. The length of the CDR3 is 12 residues. The germline gives CDR1 SQVTM, CDR2 ANQGSEA. Between the trimmed V and J ends, which lost 4 bases and 6 bases, there was a span of 13 bases. The CDR3 sequence: CSVGITDGEQYF. DNA for the CDR3: TGCAGCGTTGGGATAACAGATGGCGAGCAGTACTTC.

The rearrangement joins TRBV28 to TRBJ2-5; 8 bases match TRBD1. TRBJ2-1 explains the end of the DNA better; the J call may be wrong. The germline CDR1 and CDR2 sequences are MDHEN and SYDVKM. The CDR3 consists of 15 residues. The CDR3 nucleotides are TGTGCCAGCAGTTTACCCCCCGGACAGGGAGGCGAGCAGTTCTTC. It is translated as CASSLPPGQGGEQFF.

This clonotype was observed a few times. The gene calls are TRBV10-3 and TRBJ1-6; a weak D match, TRBD1 (6 bases). CDR3 length equals 16 residues. The germline V gene encodes CDR1 ENHRY and CDR2 SYGVKD. Trimming took 2 bases from V and 1 from J, leaving 9 bases between them. CDR3 in DNA: TGTGCCATCAGTGAGGGGACAACTTCCTATAATTCACCCCTCCACTTT. Encoded protein: CAISEGTTSYNSPLHF.

V is TRBV4-3 and J is TRBJ2-7; TRBD1 matches at 7 bases. The CDR3 consists of 15 residues. The V and J ends lost 4 bases and 6 bases, in that order; junction bases with no gene match: 12. Per the germline V gene, CDR1 is LGHNA and CDR2 is YSLEER. CDR3 coding DNA: TGCGCCAGCAGCCCCGACAGGGTCCTCGGTCGCGAGCAGTACTTC. It is translated as CASSPDRVLGREQYF.

The gene calls are TRBV29-1 and TRBJ1-1; 7 bases agree with TRBD1. CDR1 is SQVTM, CDR2 ANQGSEA, per germline. V was clipped by 6 bases and J by 0 bases; unmatched bases: 4. This CDR3 is built from 13 residues. CDR3 sequence reads: CSVHTGVNTEAFF. CDR3 coding DNA: TGCAGCGTACACACAGGGGTGAACACTGAAGCTTTCTTT.

This clonotype was counted only a few times. This chain links TRBV2 with TRBJ1-6; no definite D call. CDR1 and CDR2 from the germline V gene are SNHLY and FYNNEI. The CDR3 sequence is 14 residues long. V lost 6 bases to trimming and J lost 7 bases, with 13 bases between them. The CDR3 spells CASRGLSYNSPLHF. The CDR3 coding sequence is TGTGCCAGCAGGGGGTTAAGTTACAATTCACCCCTCCACTTT.

This clonotype was seen repeatedly, ten times or more. The CDR3 region is CSVEWVQGSKNIQYF. In DNA form, the CDR3 reads TGCAGCGTTGAGTGGGTTCAGGGATCCAAAAACATTCAGTACTTC. J is TRBJ2-4 and V is TRBV29-1; tentative D call: TRBD1 (5 bases). The CDR3 loop spans 15 amino acids. Germline V lookup: CDR1 SQVTM, CDR2 ANQGSEA. Deletions cut 3 bases from V and 2 bases from J, with 14 bases between.

This clonotype appeared a single time. The V gene is TRBV6-2 or TRBV6-3, the J gene TRBJ1-1, with D uncertain. This CDR3 is built from 15 residues. Trimming stripped 6 bases from V and 4 bases from J, with 18 bases between. Germline loops: CDR1 MNHEY, CDR2 SVGEGT. The CDR3 loop is CASSPRVWAGTEAFF. Written as DNA, the CDR3 is TGTGCCAGCAGCCCGCGGGTCTGGGCGGGCACTGAAGCTTTCTTT.

The DNA for the CDR3 is TGTGCCAGTACCGGGACTAGCGGGATTCCCCCCACAGATACGCAGTATTTT. It encodes CASTGTSGIPPTDTQYF. The chain combines TRBV9 with TRBJ2-3; 13 positions agree with TRBD2. The CDR3 is 17 residues long. Looked up from germline, CDR1 is SGDLS and CDR2 is YYNGEE. The V gene end was trimmed by 8 bases and the J gene end by 2 bases; junction bases not matched to a gene: 11.

This clonotype was seen a handful of times. The chain couples TRBV18 to TRBJ1-4; D not resolved. The CDR3 totals 13 residues. V dropped 4 bases and J dropped 8 bases, with 11 bases sitting between them. Germline CDR1 and CDR2: KGHSH and LQKENI. In DNA, the CDR3 is TGTGCCAGCTCACAGGGTCGGCAAGAAAAACTGTTTTTT. Residues: CASSQGRQEKLFF.